This T cell receptor beta chain originates from a study of metastatic and nonmetastatic thyroid tumors. This CDR3 is built from 13 residues. Per germline, CDR1 SGHTA and CDR2 FQGNSA. TCRdb re-called clones from the PCR reads using MiXCR. The data contain about 32,000 clones, 7% to 8% of them seen just once; the ten biggest clones take up about 39%. With respect to this clone: One end of the junction varies from germline; a read error may be responsible.

Ahead of thyroid surgery, no patient had received treatment of any kind. Sequencing was performed on blood. This chain joins TRBV7-2 and TRBJ2-5; D not certain. This TCR was recovered from a female donor with papillary thyroid cancer or a benign thyroid nodule (not recorded which). Some clones in this sample may be carry-over from other donors' samples. CDR3 amino acids: CASSLFFRETQYF. As DNA, the CDR3 is TGTGCCAGCAGCTTATTCTTTAGAGAGACCCAGTACTTT.